This record covers a single T cell receptor (beta chain). This sample is part of a study of blood T cell repertoires in COVID-19. Study-wide context: Both acute and convalescent COVID-19 samples were obtained from the United States, Italy and Spain. Nucleic acid was either cDNA or gDNA, and it came from T cells, B-cell-depleted T cells, or PBMCs.

V was trimmed by 5 bases and J by 8 bases, leaving 16 bases between them. The CDR3 sequence is 15 residues long. Looked up from germline, CDR1 is SGHAT and CDR2 is FQNNGV. Per the original data handling: Cell counts per sample came from amplifying reference gene primers. Sequenced by immunoSEQ multiplex PCR; TCRdb stores in-frame clones only, minus some. From that table come the V and J calls and clone size; the DNA was used to work out D and trimming. The table records around 68,000 clones, roughly 84% of them present only once. This clonotype was obtained from a man aged 45 to 65 with active COVID-19. This chain joins TRBV11-2 and TRBJ1-6, with D perhaps TRBD1 (5 bases). Material: peripheral blood. The CDR3 spells CASSPQVVRDSPLHF. CDR3 nucleotides: TGTGCCAGCAGCCCGCAGGTAGTCAGGGATTCACCCCTCCACTTT. The full variable domain, completed using reference TRBV11-2 and TRBJ1-6, is EAGVAQSPRYKIIEKRQSVAFWCNPISGHATLYWYQQILGQGPKLLIQFQNNGVVDDSQLPKDRFSAERLKGVDSTLKIQPAKLEDSAVYLCASSPQVVRDSPLHFGNGTRLTVT.